These 11 T cell receptor beta chains were sequenced from one sample in a study of blood T cell repertoires in COVID-19. TCRdb's table, derived via immunoSEQ multiplex PCR, lists solely in-frame clones and lacks some. Of approximately 350,000 clones listed, around 88% are singletons. What was sequenced was peripheral blood. These receptors all come from a man between 25 and 39 years old with active or convalescent COVID-19.

V is TRBV15 and J is TRBJ1-3; D gene ambiguous. The length of the CDR3 is 14 residues. Germline values: CDR1 LNHNV, CDR2 YYDKDF (reference sequence). V gave up 1 base and J gave up 0 bases, with 4 bases separating them. The DNA of the CDR3 is TGTGCCACCAGCAGAGGCAGCTCTGGAAACACCATATATTTT. Its translation is CATSRGSSGNTIYF.

The chain uses TRBV7-2 and TRBJ2-1; 8 positions match TRBD2. The CDR3 covers 16 residues. Germline CDR1 and CDR2: SGHTA and FQGNSA. The trim removed 5 bases at V and 4 bases at J, leaving 10 bases unmatched. The CDR3 DNA reads TGTGCCAGCAGCGACCCGGGGGGGAGGGCGTACAATGAGCAGTTCTTC. Protein sequence: CASSDPGGRAYNEQFF.

The CDR3 protein is CASSQDRAFTYEQYF. CDR3 in DNA: TGCGCCAGCAGCCAAGACAGGGCCTTTACCTACGAGCAGTACTTC. The chain couples TRBV4-1 to TRBJ2-7, with D possibly being TRBD1 (5 bases). Trimming pared 0 bases from V and 2 bases from J, leaving 11 bases between. Germline CDR1 MGHRA, CDR2 YSYEKL. This CDR3 contains 15 residues.

The V gene is TRBV7-9, the J gene TRBJ1-1, with no clear D. Between the trimmed V and J ends, which lost 6 bases and 0 bases, there was a span of 8 bases. This CDR3 is built from 13 residues. Germline V lookup: CDR1 SEHNR, CDR2 FQNEAQ (reference sequence). CDR3 sequence (DNA): TGTGCCAGCAGTGGTGGAGTGAACACTGAAGCTTTCTTT. It encodes CASSGGVNTEAFF.

The chain recombines TRBV4-1 with TRBJ1-2; D not certain. CDR3 length: 12 amino acids. Germline V gene data show CDR1 as MGHRA and CDR2 as YSYEKL. V was cut by 1 base and J by 6 bases, with 6 bases left in between. CDR3 protein: CASSQGANGYTF. DNA of the CDR3: TGCGCCAGCAGCCAAGGTGCGAATGGCTACACCTTC.

This sequence joins TRBV11-3 and TRBJ1-5, with D hard to call. Germline CDR1 is SGHNT and CDR2 is YENEEA. V was pared by 5 bases and J by 4 bases, with 15 bases between. CDR3 size: 15 residues. The DNA for the CDR3 is TGTGCCAGCAGCGCTCTAGGACTCCCTAATCAGCCCCAGCATTTT. This gives the protein CASSALGLPNQPQHF.

The chain uses TRBV7-8 and TRBJ1-3, with D perhaps TRBD1 (5 bases). The CDR3 is 13 amino acids. Deletions cut 5 bases from V and 3 bases from J, with 8 bases between. In germline, CDR1 is SGHVS, CDR2 FQNEAQ. DNA for the CDR3: TGTGCCAGCAGCCCGCAGGGTGGAAACACCATATATTTT. Translation gives CASSPQGGNTIYF.

The V call is TRBV30, the J call TRBJ2-7; 7 nucleotides align to TRBD1. Germline CDR1 and CDR2: GTSNPN and SVGIG (reference sequence). The CDR3 is made up of 13 amino acids. The J segment lost 0 bases and the V segment lost 6 bases, leaving 5 bases of the junction unmatched. The CDR3 DNA is TGTGCCTGTGGGACAGAAAGCTCCTACGAGCAGTACTTC. It yields the protein CACGTESSYEQYF.

The chain links TRBV3-1 (or the pseudogene TRBV3-2) to TRBJ2-1; D is possibly TRBD1 (6 bases). CDR3 length: 11 residues. Germline lookup yields CDR1 LGHDT and CDR2 YNNKEL (reference sequence). Trimming took 8 bases from V and 9 from J, leaving 11 bases between them. CDR3 sequence: CASQTRGEQFF. Here the CDR3 DNA reads TGTGCCAGCCAAACCAGGGGTGAGCAGTTCTTC.

This clone was observed a handful of times. The chain links TRBV7-8 to TRBJ1-1; 7 nucleotides match TRBD1. The CDR3 contains 15 residues. Germline V CDR1 and CDR2: SGHVS, FQNEAQ. The junction had 9 bases not matched to a gene; V was cut back by 5 bases and J by 3 bases. The CDR3 here is CASSVDPGGDTEAFF. For the CDR3, the DNA is TGTGCCAGCAGCGTGGACCCAGGGGGAGACACTGAAGCTTTCTTT.

This clone has more than one count but fewer than ten. The CDR3 DNA reads as TGTGCCAGCAGTGACCCACTAGCGGGAGAACTCTACGAGCAGTACTTC. It specifies CASSDPLAGELYEQYF. The chain has TRBV6-2 or TRBV6-3 and TRBJ2-7; 11 bases map to TRBD2. This CDR3 has 16 amino acids. J lost 3 bases, V lost 5 bases, and 9 bases had no gene match. CDR1 and CDR2 from the germline V gene are MNHEY and SVGEGT.